There are a few counts of the clone carrying this T cell receptor (beta chain). The record originates from a study of blood T cells in healthy people across ages. PBMCs, at least 6.5 million per sample, were isolated. V shed 3 bases, J shed 9 bases, and the junction held 8 bases outside the gene matches. Germline V gives CDR1 SGHVS, CDR2 FQNEAQ. CDR3 length: 16 amino acids. PCR was performed a second time for roughly 7 to 12 cycles using a sample-barcoded 5' primer and a J-beta primer mix. Every cDNA molecule bore a tag from a template-switch adaptor containing 12 random nucleotides. CDR3-containing paired-end reads numbered at least 2.5 million in each sample. TCRdb reprocessed the 5' RACE reads with MiXCR, giving one entry per CDR3 protein. The sample includes 800,000 to 900,000 distinct CDR3 sequences, approximately 59% of them seen just once.

This chain connects TRBV7-8 to TRBJ2-1, with 13 nucleotides matching TRBD2. The specimen sequenced was blood. This TCR came from a man aged 30 to 45 in good health. CDR3 nucleotide sequence: TGTGCCAGCAGCTTCGGACTAGCGGGGGCCCAGGGTGAGCAGTTCTTC. It codes for CASSFGLAGAQGEQFF.